This TCR beta chain stems from a study of T cells in Graves' hyperthyroidism and ophthalmopathy. CDR3 length: 15 amino acids. V shed 0 bases and J 2 bases; nucleotides not matched to a gene: 4. Per germline, CDR1 LGHNA and CDR2 YSLEER. In its sample, this clonotype was seen many times. The source material, RNA transcripts, was used to amplify TCR beta CDR3 regions. The study used the HTBI primer set for a first-round RT-PCR of the TCR CDR3. One entry per CDR3 protein, called by TCRdb with MiXCR from the multiplex PCR reads. The repertoire holds almost 350,000 distinct CDR3 sequences, with approximately 18% as singletons.

The receptor was derived from a woman aged 40 to 50 with Graves' ophthalmopathy. The sample taken for sequencing was blood. The gene calls are TRBV4-3 and TRBJ2-7; 7 bases map to TRBD2. CDR3 DNA: TGCGCCAGCAGCCAAGATCTGCTAGCGGCCTACGAGCAGTACTTC. It is translated as CASSQDLLAAYEQYF.